What follows is one T cell receptor beta chain and its context. This clonotype was seen ten or more times. Its recognized antigen is unknown. Per-nucleotide qualities are absent, and no much larger clonotype sits a single base away. TCRdb lists the instrument as Illumina HiSeq 2500. TCR beta libraries were prepared by quantitative 5'-RACE with molecular barcodes. The paper's processing steps were these. Disease-linked TCR variants were identified with a new computational method built on a probabilistic model of VDJ rearrangement. TCRdb itself trimmed the public reads at Q25 with fastp, ran MiXCR and retained productive beta chains. Each record represents a unique CDR3 protein, reported with the most common genes and DNA among its rows. These V and J calls are TCRdb output, not the study's own analysis. The sample data list about 220,000 distinct CDR3 sequences, and around 25% of these were observed just once. Under 7% of the sample comes from the top ten.

Looking up the germline V gene (reference sequence) yields CDR1 MNHEY and CDR2 SMNVEV. The V end loses 6 bases and the J end loses 7 bases, and a stretch of 15 bases separates them. The CDR3 runs 14 residues from the cysteine to the phenylalanine. Of the read, only the CDR3 DNA is kept; its 42 bases are in frame from base 1. This entry comes from a study of CD8 T cells in ankylosing spondylitis (dated by TCRdb to about 2017). Background for the entire study: T cell receptor beta repertoires were profiled in healthy donors and ankylosing spondylitis patients so that disease-linked TCR variants could be found. Samples of peripheral blood were taken, and for ankylosing spondylitis patients, synovial fluid was collected as well. The full study cohort was made up of about 24 ankylosing spondylitis patients and roughly 98 healthy donors.

The investigation overall reported the following: A TCR beta motif of fewer than 10 highly homologous amino acid variants appeared characteristic of blood from ankylosing spondylitis patients. The disease-linked clones showed a CD8+ phenotype and occurred at relatively low frequencies in peripheral blood. Some TCR beta motif variants had previously been reported in synovial fluid and blood of reactive arthritis patients, which suggested common disease-initiation mechanisms. According to the report, matched synovial fluid samples from ankylosing spondylitis patients were significantly enriched for the disease-linked clones.

The rearrangement joined TRBV27 to TRBJ1-4; TRBD1 is a weak D gene call, 5 bases matching. This receptor was obtained from a male donor with ankylosing spondylitis or in good health (not recorded which). Sequencing was performed on blood, either unsorted or a sorted T cell fraction (not recorded which). Here is the DNA: TGTGCCAGCAGCCACCAAGGGACGGGTGAAAAACTGTTTTTT. It encodes CASSHQGTGEKLFF.